Following are 5 T cell receptor beta chains from one sample sequenced in a study of lymphopenia after photon versus proton radiotherapy. Using immunoSEQ multiplex PCR, the repertoire was profiled, and TCRdb retains in-frame clones only, with some absent. Altogether approximately 25,000 clones are present, roughly four fifths being singletons, with the ten largest covering 20% to 25%. The material was peripheral blood, obtained from a patient treated with proton-based radiotherapy. The source is a woman aged 70-85 years with pancreatic cancer.

The V call is TRBV7-2, the J call TRBJ1-2; D may be TRBD1 (6 bases). The germline V gene encodes CDR1 SGHTA and CDR2 FQGNSA. V dropped 4 bases and J dropped 8 bases, with 14 bases sitting between them. The CDR3 length is 13 residues. The chain's CDR3 is CASSSPQGYGYTF. The CDR3 region has the DNA TGTGCCAGCAGCTCCCCACAGGGATACGGCTACACCTTC. The full variable domain, its missing parts supplied by reference TRBV7-2 and TRBJ1-2, is GAGVSQSPSNKVTEKGKDVELRCDPISGHTALYWYRQSLGQGLEFLIYFQGNSAPDKSGLPSDRFSAERTGGSVSTLTIQRTQQEDSAVYLCASSSPQGYGYTFGSGTRLTVV.

The gene calls are TRBV15 and TRBJ1-1; 8 bases are a match to TRBD1. The CDR3 totals 16 residues. The J segment lost 1 base and the V segment lost 1 base, leaving 5 bases of the junction unmatched. Germline loops: CDR1 LNHNV, CDR2 YYDKDF (reference sequence). The CDR3 region is CATSRAVGTGNTEAFF. Written as DNA, the CDR3 is TGTGCCACCAGCAGAGCAGTTGGGACAGGGAACACTGAAGCTTTCTTT.

The chain carries TRBV5-1 and TRBJ1-1; TRBD1 is a possible D gene (5 bases). Germline CDR1 SGHRS, CDR2 YFSETQ. Trimming stripped 6 bases from V and 1 base from J, with 16 bases between. CDR3 size: 15 residues. The CDR3 here is CASTIDSGGNTEAFF. CDR3 coding DNA: TGCGCCAGCACCATTGACAGTGGAGGGAACACTGAAGCTTTCTTT.

With regard to this clone: Relative to the germline gene, one junction end is altered; a read error may explain this. DNA of the CDR3: TGTGCCAGCAGCTTACCCGGACGGGATGGCTACACCTTC. Its translation: CASSLPGRDGYTF. This chain connects TRBV5-1 to TRBJ1-2; unclear D gene. The germline V gene has CDR1 SGHRS and CDR2 YFSETQ. This CDR3 region has 13 residues.

This clone was observed a few times. The V gene is TRBV7-4, the J gene TRBJ2-7, with TRBD2 as a possible D gene (6 bases). Germline CDR1 reads SGHVT; CDR2 reads SQSDAQ. Trimming removed 5 bases from V and 3 bases from J, with 11 bases in between. The CDR3 spans 13 residues. The CDR3 sequence: CASSTPSVYEQYF. CDR3 nucleotides: TGTGCCAGCAGCACCCCTAGCGTCTACGAGCAGTACTTC.